This is a list of T cell receptor beta chains from one sample in a study of T-cell reconstitution after alpha-beta-depleted transplantation in children. TCRdb analysed the PCR reads with MiXCR anew, one entry per CDR3 protein. Of about 580,000 distinct CDR3 sequences in the sample, over 25% were seen once. Source: PBMCs, taken before TCRalphabeta/CD19-depleted stem cell transplant. The receptors were gathered from a boy in the first two years of life with Wiskott-Aldrich syndrome, due to receive a stem cell transplant. Each CDR3 is given with its conserved first and last residue. D genes are given only for firm matches. Expanded clones get a size class; other rows say once, few or many, or leave the size out.

>TRBV5-1|TRBD2|few|TRBJ2-5
TGCGCCAGCAGCTTGGCCCCAGCGGGAGGAAACCTCCAAGAGACCCAGTACTTC
CASSLAPAGGNLQETQYF
>TRBV5-4|-|few|TRBJ2-6
TGTGCCAGCAGGTTGGCAGGTTCGGGCTCTGGGGCCAACGTCCTGACTTTC
CASRLAGSGSGANVLTF
>TRBV5-5|TRBD1|few|TRBJ2-1
TGTGCCAGCAGCTCCGGGACAGGGGTTCACAATGAGCAGTTCTTC
CASSSGTGVHNEQFF
>TRBV12-3/TRBV12-4|-|once|TRBJ1-4
TGTGCCAGCAGTTTAGGGTTCGGCAGGGGCCCAACTAATGAAAAACTGTTTTTT
CASSLGFGRGPTNEKLFF
>TRBV27|TRBD2|-|TRBJ2-1
TGTGCCAGCAGTTTATCTAGCGGGAGGCATGAGCAGTTCTTC
CASSLSSGRHEQFF
>TRBV10-3|-|-|TRBJ2-7
TGTGCCATCAAAAGCAGTCGCGAGCAGTACTTC
CAIKSSREQYF
>TRBV3-1|-|few|TRBJ2-7
TGTGCCAGCAGCCGACAGGCCCGCTCCTCCTACGAGCAGTACTTC
CASSRQARSSYEQYF
>TRBV5-1|-|-|TRBJ2-3
TGCGCCAGCAGCTTGTTTGCGGCGAACACAGATACGCAGTATTTT
CASSLFAANTDTQYF
>TRBV5-1|TRBD2|few|TRBJ2-7
TGCGCCAGCAGCTCGTTAGCGGGAGGGCCCGAGCAGTACTTC
CASSSLAGGPEQYF
>TRBV4-1|-|few|TRBJ2-3
TGCGCCAGCAGCCAAGAGGTTCCGTCAGATACGCAGTATTTT
CASSQEVPSDTQYF
>TRBV3-1|-|few|TRBJ2-7
TGTGCCATCAGCCAAGCGAACTACGAGCAGTACTTC
CAISQANYEQYF
>TRBV27|TRBD1|-|TRBJ2-7
TGTGCCAGCAGTTTGGCCCGGACAGGGGGGAGAGAGCAGTACTTC
CASSLARTGGREQYF
>TRBV25-1|-|-|TRBJ2-5
TGTGCCAGCAGTCCAATCCCAGGGGCAGGGAGGGGAAAGACCCAGTACTTC
CASSPIPGAGRGKTQYF
>TRBV18|TRBD1|few|TRBJ1-5
TGTGCCAGCTCGCCTCAGGGGGTCGGTCAGCCCCAGCATTTT
CASSPQGVGQPQHF
>TRBV5-6|-|few|TRBJ1-5
TGTGCCAGCAGCGCGACAGTGAATCAGCCCCAGCATTTT
CASSATVNQPQHF
>TRBV5-1|-|few|TRBJ2-7
TGCGCCAGCAGCTTGATACGGAAGGGCGAGCAGTACTTC
CASSLIRKGEQYF
>TRBV9|TRBD2|few|TRBJ2-1
TGTGCCAGCAGCGTTGCGGGAGGGCCGAATGAGCAGTTCTTC
CASSVAGGPNEQFF
>TRBV29-1|-|few|TRBJ2-1
TGCAGCGTTGAAGAATGGGGAGTCGCGGGGCTCTACAATGAGCAGTTCTTC
CSVEEWGVAGLYNEQFF
>TRBV20-1|-|-|TRBJ1-5
TGCAGTGCTAGGGTGGGGGGTCCGGGTCAGCCCCAGCATTTT
CSARVGGPGQPQHF
>TRBV20-1|TRBD2|-|TRBJ2-1
TGCAGTGCTAGGGGGAGCGGGATGTACAATGAGCAGTTCTTC
CSARGSGMYNEQFF
>TRBV14|-|-|TRBJ2-5
TGTGCCAGCAGCCATAACCCCGGAGGGGAGACCCAGTACTTC
CASSHNPGGETQYF
>TRBV7-9|-|few|TRBJ2-1
TGTGCCAGCAGCAACCGGGACCACACTTGGCCCTACAATGAGCAGTTCTTC
CASSNRDHTWPYNEQFF
>TRBV10-3|-|few|TRBJ2-7
TGTGCCATCACCCGGGGTGGGAACGAGCAGTACTTC
CAITRGGNEQYF
>TRBV4-2|TRBD2|many|TRBJ2-7
TGTGCCAGCAGCCAAGTCGATGGACTAGCGGCCTACGAGCAGTACTTC
CASSQVDGLAAYEQYF
>TRBV7-2|-|once|TRBJ2-2
TGTGCCAGCAGCTTAGGAAGACCGGGCACCGGGGAGCTGTTTTTT
CASSLGRPGTGELFF
>TRBV12-3/TRBV12-4|TRBD1|-|TRBJ2-2
TGTGCCAGCAGTTTACGGGCCTCAGGGGGTAGAACCGGGGAGCTGTTTTTT
CASSLRASGGRTGELFF
>TRBV28|-|few|TRBJ2-3
TGTGCCAGCAGTTTATACACGGGATCGCAGTATTTT
CASSLYTGSQYF
>TRBV24-1|-|-|TRBJ1-5
TGTGCCACCAGTTCCAAGGGCTTTCAGCCCCAGCATTTT
CATSSKGFQPQHF
>TRBV5-1|-|few|TRBJ2-3
TGCGCCAGCAGCTTGGATAACAGGGTTGACACAGATACGCAGTATTTT
CASSLDNRVDTDTQYF
>TRBV5-1|-|-|TRBJ2-7
TGCGCCAGCAGCTTGGGGAACCTTGGAGGCCACGAGCAGTACTTC
CASSLGNLGGHEQYF
>TRBV28|TRBD1|few|TRBJ2-7
TGTGCCAGCAGGGGAGACAGGGAATTTATCTACGAGCAGTACTTC
CASRGDREFIYEQYF
>TRBV5-1|-|many|TRBJ2-5
TGCGCCAGCAGCTCTTCAGGTTACGAGACCCAGTACTTC
CASSSSGYETQYF
>TRBV20-1|-|-|TRBJ1-5
TGCAGTGTTTTCAGGGGCAATCAGCCCCAGCATTTT
CSVFRGNQPQHF
>TRBV5-1|TRBD2|-|TRBJ2-3
TGCGCCAGCAGCTTGGCACTAGCGGGGGCCCCCAGCACAGATACGCAGTATTTT
CASSLALAGAPSTDTQYF
>TRBV24-1|TRBD2|-|TRBJ2-2
TGTGCCACCAGTGATTGGACTAGCGGGACCACCGGGGAGCTGTTTTTT
CATSDWTSGTTGELFF
>TRBV9|TRBD2|-|TRBJ2-4
TGTGCCAGCAGCGTAGAGACTAGCGGCACCAAAAACATTCAGTACTTC
CASSVETSGTKNIQYF
>TRBV24-1|-|-|TRBJ1-2
TGTGCCACCAGTGATTCGGGGTATGGCTACACCTTC
CATSDSGYGYTF
>TRBV6-2/TRBV6-3|-|-|TRBJ2-3
TGTGCCATCAGCAACACAGATACGCAGTATTTT
CAISNTDTQYF
>TRBV7-9|TRBD2|few|TRBJ2-7
TGTGCCAGCAGCTCCTTCCCGGGACTAGCGGTAGACGAGCAGTACTTC
CASSSFPGLAVDEQYF
>TRBV10-3|TRBD2|few|TRBJ2-7
TGTGCCATCAGCGGAACGAATAGCGGGAGCTCCTACGAGCAGTACTTC
CAISGTNSGSSYEQYF
>TRBV3-1|TRBD2|-|TRBJ2-1
TGTGCCAGCAGCCAAGCTGGGACTAGCGGTAGACCTAATGAGCAGTTCTTC
CASSQAGTSGRPNEQFF
>TRBV18|TRBD1|-|TRBJ1-2
TGTGCCAGCTCAAGGGACAGGCAGGAGCATGGCTACACCTTC
CASSRDRQEHGYTF
>TRBV20-1|-|-|TRBJ2-7
TGCAGTGGTAGGGGACCTTGGCCCTACGAGCAGTACTTC
CSGRGPWPYEQYF
>TRBV5-1|-|-|TRBJ1-1
TGCGCCAGCAGCTCGACTACAGTGAACACTGAAGCTTTCTTT
CASSSTTVNTEAFF
>TRBV28|TRBD2|-|TRBJ2-2
TGTGCCAGCAGTTTTCTAGCGGGAGGGCCACCCGGGGAGCTGTTTTTT
CASSFLAGGPPGELFF
>TRBV5-1|-|-|TRBJ2-3
TGCGCCAGCAGCATCGGTCGGGGTATTGGCACAGATACGCAGTATTTT
CASSIGRGIGTDTQYF
>TRBV20-1|-|-|TRBJ2-7
TGCAGTGCAGGGAATTACGAGCAGTACTTC
CSAGNYEQYF
>TRBV29-1|-|few|TRBJ2-1
TGCAGCGTCAACCCCACGGCGGGGATCTCCTACAATGAGCAGTTCTTC
CSVNPTAGISYNEQFF
>TRBV7-2|-|few|TRBJ2-3
TGTGCCAGCAGCTTAGCCTCTCAATCTAATACGCAGTATTTT
CASSLASQSNTQYF
>TRBV5-1|-|-|TRBJ2-3
TGCGCCAGCAGCTTAGGACAGCTCAGCACAGATACGCAGTATTTT
CASSLGQLSTDTQYF
>TRBV3-1|-|-|TRBJ2-7
TGTGCCAGCAGCCATAGGGGTGGGTACGAGCAGTACTTC
CASSHRGGYEQYF
>TRBV20-1|TRBD1|few|TRBJ1-1
TGCAGTGCTAGTGAGGGGGCCATGAACACTGAAGCTTTCTTT
CSASEGAMNTEAFF
>TRBV4-1|-|few|TRBJ2-2
TGCGCCAGCAGCCAAGAAACGGGCCGGCCCGGGGAGCTGTTTTTT
CASSQETGRPGELFF